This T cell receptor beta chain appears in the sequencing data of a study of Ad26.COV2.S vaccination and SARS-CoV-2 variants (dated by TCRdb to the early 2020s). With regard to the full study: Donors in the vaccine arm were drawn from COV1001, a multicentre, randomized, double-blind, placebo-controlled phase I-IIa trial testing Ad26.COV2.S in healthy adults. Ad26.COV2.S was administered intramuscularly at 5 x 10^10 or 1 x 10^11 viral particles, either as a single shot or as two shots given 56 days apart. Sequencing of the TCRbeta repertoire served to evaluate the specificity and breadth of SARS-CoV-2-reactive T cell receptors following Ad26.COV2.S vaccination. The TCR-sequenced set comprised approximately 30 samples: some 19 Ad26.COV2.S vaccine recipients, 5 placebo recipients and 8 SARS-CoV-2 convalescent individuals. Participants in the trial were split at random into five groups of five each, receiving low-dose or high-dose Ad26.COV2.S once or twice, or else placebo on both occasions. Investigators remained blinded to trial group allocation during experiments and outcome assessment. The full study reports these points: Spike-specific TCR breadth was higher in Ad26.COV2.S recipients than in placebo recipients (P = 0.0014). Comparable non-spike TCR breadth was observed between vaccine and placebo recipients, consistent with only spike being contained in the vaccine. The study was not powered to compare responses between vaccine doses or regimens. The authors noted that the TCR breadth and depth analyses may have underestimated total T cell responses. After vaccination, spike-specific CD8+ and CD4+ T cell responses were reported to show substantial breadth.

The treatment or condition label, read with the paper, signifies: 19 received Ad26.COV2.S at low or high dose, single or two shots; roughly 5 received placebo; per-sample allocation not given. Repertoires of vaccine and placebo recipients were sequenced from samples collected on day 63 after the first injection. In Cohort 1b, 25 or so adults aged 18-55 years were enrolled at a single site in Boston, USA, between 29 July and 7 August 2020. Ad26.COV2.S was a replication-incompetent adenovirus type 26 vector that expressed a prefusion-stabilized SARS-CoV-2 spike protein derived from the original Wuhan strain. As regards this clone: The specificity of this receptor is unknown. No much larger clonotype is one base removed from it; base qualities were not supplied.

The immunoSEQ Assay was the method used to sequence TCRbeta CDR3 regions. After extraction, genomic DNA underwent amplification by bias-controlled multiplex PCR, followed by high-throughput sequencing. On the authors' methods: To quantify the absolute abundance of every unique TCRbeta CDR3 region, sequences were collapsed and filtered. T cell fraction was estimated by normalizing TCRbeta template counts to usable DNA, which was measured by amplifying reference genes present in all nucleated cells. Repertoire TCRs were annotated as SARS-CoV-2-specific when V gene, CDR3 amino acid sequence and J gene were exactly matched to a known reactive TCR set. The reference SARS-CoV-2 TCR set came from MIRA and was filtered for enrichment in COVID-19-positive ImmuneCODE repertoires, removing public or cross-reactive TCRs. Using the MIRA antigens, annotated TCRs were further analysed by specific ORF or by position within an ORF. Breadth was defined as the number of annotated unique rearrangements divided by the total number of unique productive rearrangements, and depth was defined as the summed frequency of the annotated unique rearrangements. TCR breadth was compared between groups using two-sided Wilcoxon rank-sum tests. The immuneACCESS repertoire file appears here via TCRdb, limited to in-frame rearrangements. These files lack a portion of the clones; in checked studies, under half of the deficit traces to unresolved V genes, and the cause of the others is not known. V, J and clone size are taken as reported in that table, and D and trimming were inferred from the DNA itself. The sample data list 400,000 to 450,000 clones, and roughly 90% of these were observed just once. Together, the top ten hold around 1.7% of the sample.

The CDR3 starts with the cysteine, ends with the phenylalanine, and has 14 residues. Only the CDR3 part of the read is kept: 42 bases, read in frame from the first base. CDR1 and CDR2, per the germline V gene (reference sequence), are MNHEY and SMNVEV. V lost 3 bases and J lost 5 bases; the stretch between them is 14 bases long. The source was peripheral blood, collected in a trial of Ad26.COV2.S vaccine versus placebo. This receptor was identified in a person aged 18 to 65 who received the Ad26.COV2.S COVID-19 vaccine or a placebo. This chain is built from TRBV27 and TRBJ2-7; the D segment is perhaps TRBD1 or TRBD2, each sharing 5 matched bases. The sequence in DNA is TGTGCCAGCAGTTTCCAGGGCTGGGGGAACGAGCAGTACTTC. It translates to CASSFQGWGNEQYF.